These T cell receptor beta chains were read from a single sample in a study. Here immunoSEQ multiplex PCR was the method, and the copy in TCRdb shows in-frame clones only, minus some. The repertoire has around 49,000 clones, 85% to 95% of them found once; the top ten carry approximately 11%. What was sequenced was PBMCs. These TCRs come from a man aged 35 to 55 with rheumatoid arthritis. The CDR3 runs from the conserved cysteine through the conserved F or W. A D gene is named only where the DNA matches it firmly. Clone size is not always given. Where it is, it says once, few, many or a class for expanded clones.

>TRBV5-1|NA|TRBJ2-1|TRBD2
CASWTSGNDNEQFF
TGCGCCAGCTGGACTAGCGGGAATGACAATGAGCAGTTCTTC
>TRBV19|NA|TRBJ2-7|NA
CASSIGDGHVYEQYF
TGTGCCAGTAGTATAGGGGACGGTCATGTCTACGAGCAGTACTTC
>TRBV2|NA|TRBJ1-2|NA
CASSETAYGYTF
TGTGCCAGCAGTGAGACAGCTTATGGCTACACCTTC
>TRBV12-3/TRBV12-4|NA|TRBJ1-1|NA
CASSFMRSTEAFF
TGTGCCAGCAGTTTTATGAGGAGTACTGAAGCTTTCTTT
>TRBV25-1|NA|TRBJ1-4|NA
CASSELGPTQGEKLFF
TGTGCCAGCAGTGAATTAGGTCCTACGCAGGGTGAAAAACTGTTTTTT
>TRBV28|NA|TRBJ1-1|NA
CASSAPGRGGTEAFF
TGTGCCAGCAGTGCGCCGGGACGTGGGGGGACTGAAGCTTTCTTT
>TRBV5-1|NA|TRBJ2-3|TRBD2
CASSLGMGGSRDTQYF
TGCGCCAGCAGCTTAGGGATGGGCGGGAGTCGAGATACGCAGTATTTT
>TRBV6-5|NA|TRBJ2-7|TRBD1
CASSYLGTGYTYEQYF
TGTGCCAGCAGTTACCTCGGGACAGGGTATACCTACGAGCAGTACTTC
>TRBV25-1|once|TRBJ2-7|TRBD1
CASRGQGATYEQYF
TGTGCCAGCAGGGGACAGGGGGCTACCTACGAGCAGTACTTC
>TRBV2|NA|TRBJ2-7|TRBD1
CASSDRAAYEQYF
TGTGCCAGCAGCGACAGGGCCGCCTACGAGCAGTACTTC
>TRBV9|NA|TRBJ2-5|NA
CASSVGGAQETQYF
TGTGCCAGCAGCGTAGGGGGGGCCCAAGAGACCCAGTACTTC
>TRBV18|NA|TRBJ1-4|NA
CASSPQGGRTNEKLFF
TGTGCCAGCTCACCACAGGGTGGAAGAACTAATGAAAAACTGTTTTTT
>TRBV12-3/TRBV12-4|once|TRBJ1-1|NA
CASSFDVRYEAFF
TGTGCCAGCAGTTTCGATGTTCGGTATGAAGCTTTCTTT
>TRBV5-1|NA|TRBJ2-4|TRBD2
CASSLTLSGGHIQYF
TGCGCCAGCAGCTTGACTCTGAGCGGGGGGCACATTCAGTACTTC
>TRBV24-1|NA|TRBJ2-1|TRBD2
CATREGSYNEQFF
TGTGCCACCCGGGAGGGCTCCTACAATGAGCAGTTCTTC
>TRBV6-1|NA|TRBJ2-3|NA
CASSQNGDTQYF
TGTGCCAGCAGCCAAAACGGAGATACGCAGTATTTT
>TRBV2|NA|TRBJ2-2|NA
CASNAGKWYGELFF
TGTGCCAGCAACGCTGGGAAGTGGTACGGGGAGCTGTTTTTT
>TRBV28|NA|TRBJ1-3|NA
CASSFGGRSSGNTIYF
TGTGCCAGCAGTTTCGGGGGACGGAGCTCTGGAAACACCATATATTTT
>TRBV7-2|NA|TRBJ2-1|TRBD2
CASSSGLAGVNEQFF
TGTGCCAGCAGCTCGGGACTAGCGGGAGTCAATGAGCAGTTCTTC
>TRBV7-6|NA|TRBJ1-1|TRBD1
CASSPGQGNTEAFF
TGTGCCAGCAGCCCAGGACAGGGGAACACTGAAGCTTTCTTT
>TRBV15|once|TRBJ2-7|NA
CATSRDLLSFGTYEQYF
TGTGCCACCAGCAGAGATCTATTGTCTTTCGGAACCTACGAGCAGTACTTC
>TRBV10-1|NA|TRBJ2-3|TRBD2
CASSDSGGPKADTQYF
TGCGCCAGCAGTGATAGCGGGGGCCCAAAGGCAGATACGCAGTATTTT
>TRBV4-2|NA|TRBJ1-1|NA
CASSQSEGTEAFF
TGTGCCAGCAGCCAGTCGGAAGGAACTGAAGCTTTCTTT
>TRBV15|NA|TRBJ1-5|TRBD1
CATSRDRTGLRLGNQPQHF
TGTGCCACCAGCAGAGATAGGACAGGTTTGCGTCTCGGCAATCAGCCCCAGCATTTT
>TRBV11-2|NA|TRBJ1-6|NA
CASSADRPMNNSPLHF
TGTGCCAGCAGCGCCGACAGGCCTATGAATAATTCACCCCTCCACTTT
>TRBV19|NA|TRBJ2-7|NA
CASSEVGNGGNSYEQYF
TGTGCCAGTAGTGAGGTAGGGAACGGGGGAAACTCCTACGAGCAGTACTTC
>TRBV5-4|NA|TRBJ2-7|NA
CASSLGYEQYF
TGTGCCAGCAGCTTGGGCTACGAGCAGTACTTC